This passage covers 21 T cell receptor beta chains from one sample sequenced in a study of T cells in Graves' hyperthyroidism and ophthalmopathy. RNA transcripts served as the template for amplifying TCR beta CDR3 regions. Initially, a first-round RT-PCR of the TCR CDR3 employed the HTBI primer set. TCRdb reprocessed the multiplex PCR reads with MiXCR, giving one entry per CDR3 protein. The sample has approximately 380,000 distinct CDR3 sequences; around 20% are singletons. The sequencing input was blood. These receptors were taken from a man younger than 35 with Graves' ophthalmopathy.

This clonotype came up many times. The chain couples TRBV9 to TRBJ2-3, with TRBD2 matching 10 bases. This CDR3 has 17 amino acids. Looked up from germline, CDR1 is SGDLS and CDR2 is YYNGEE. V gave up 0 bases and J gave up 6 bases; unmatched junction bases: 10. The CDR3 spells CASSVASSGGLQDTQYF. CDR3 DNA sequence: TGTGCCAGCAGCGTAGCTTCTAGCGGGGGTCTCCAGGATACGCAGTATTTT.

Concerning this clonotype itself: With a much larger clone just one base away, this may be a read error. This likely comes from a read error, as the CDR3 has no conserved phenylalanine or tryptophan at its end. The chain combines TRBV20-1 with TRBJ2-7; 7 nucleotides agree with TRBD2. The V gene's germline CDR1 is DFQATT and CDR2 SNEGSKA (reference sequence). J lost 2 bases, V lost 0 bases, and 7 bases had no gene match. CDR3 length: 15 amino acids. The CDR3 nucleotides read TGCAGTGCTAGAGATCTCGCGGGGGACCCCTACGAGCAGTACCTC. Translating it yields CSARDLAGDPYEQYL.

The sample holds many counts of this clonotype. The rearrangement links TRBV6-1 to TRBJ2-2; TRBD2 is a possible D gene (5 bases). The CDR3 is 17 amino acids. From germline, CDR1 is MNHNS and CDR2 SASEGT. V was clipped by 6 bases and J by 8 bases, with 25 bases between them. In nucleotides, the CDR3 is TGTGCCAGCAGAAGAGGGATGGACCCCCCACAACGAGGGGAGCTGTTTTTT. It specifies CASRRGMDPPQRGELFF.

This clonotype was observed a few times. The chain recombines TRBV27 with TRBJ2-2; D perhaps matches TRBD2 (6 bases). Trimming removed 4 bases at V and 4 bases at J, with 10 bases between. Germline V gene lookup returns CDR1 MNHEY and CDR2 SMNVEV (reference sequence). The CDR3 length is 14 residues. The DNA for the CDR3 is TGTGCCAGCAGTTCAGGACTACTCACCGGGGAGCTGTTTTTT. This encodes CASSSGLLTGELFF.

This clonotype appeared many times. The chain links TRBV6-1 to TRBJ2-1, with TRBD1 matching 9 bases. Looked up from germline, CDR1 is MNHNS and CDR2 is SASEGT. The CDR3 has 19 amino acids. Trimming removed 2 bases from V and 0 bases from J; junction bases left unmatched: 11. In DNA form, the CDR3 reads TGTGCCAGCAGTGAATTCGGGGTGGGACAGGGAAGCTCCTACAATGAGCAGTTCTTC. It translates to CASSEFGVGQGSSYNEQFF.

This clonotype came up once. A clone one base away is much larger, so this may be a read error. The chain carries TRBV12-3 or TRBV12-4 and TRBJ1-3; weak D call: TRBD1 (5 bases). This CDR3 region has 13 residues. CDR3 DNA sequence: TGTGCCAGCGGGGGAAGCTCTGGAAACATCATATATTTT. This translates into CASGGSSGNIIYF.

This clonotype was seen once. The rearrangement joins TRBV4-1 to TRBJ1-1; possibly TRBD1 for D (5 bases). CDR1 is MGHRA and CDR2 is YSYEKL in the germline V gene. Trimming cost V 8 bases and J 0 bases, with 16 bases left between them. This CDR3 contains 15 residues. The CDR3 region has the DNA TGCGCCAGCGGAAAAGGAGCGACAGTGAACACTGAAGCTTTCTTT. Translating it yields CASGKGATVNTEAFF.

Comments on this clonotype: The germline gene is not matched at one end of the junction; a read error may be the cause. V gene TRBV7-7 combines with J gene TRBJ2-3, with D possibly being TRBD2 (6 bases). Germline-derived CDR1 and CDR2 are SSHAT and FNYEAQ (reference sequence). CDR3 length: 16 amino acids. CDR3 loop: CASSAGLSHSTDTQYF. DNA for the CDR3: TGTGCTAGCAGCGCCGGACTATCCCATAGCACAGATACGCAGTATTTT.

The table lists this clonotype with a few counts. The gene calls are TRBV6-2 or TRBV6-3 and TRBJ2-6; D is uncertain. The CDR3 covers 14 residues. CDR1 and CDR2 from the germline V gene are MNHEY and SVGEGT. V was pared by 4 bases and J by 0 bases, with 4 bases between. The CDR3 DNA reads TGTGCCAGCAGTTGGTTCTCTGGGGCCAACGTCCTGACTTTC. This gives the protein CASSWFSGANVLTF.

This clonotype was seen repeatedly, ten times or more. This rearrangement joins TRBV7-9 to TRBJ1-1; D uncertain. The germline gives CDR1 SEHNR, CDR2 FQNEAQ (reference sequence). Trimming took 5 bases from V and 5 from J, leaving 9 bases between them. The CDR3 loop spans 12 amino acids. As DNA, the CDR3 is TGTGCCAGCAGCCATGACGGGACTGAAGCTTTCTTT. It specifies CASSHDGTEAFF.

This clonotype was observed a handful of times. The V and J genes are TRBV7-6 and TRBJ2-7, with D hard to call. The germline V gene encodes CDR1 SGHVS and CDR2 FNYEAQ. The CDR3 sequence is 15 residues long. Deletions cut 1 base from V and 0 bases from J, with 10 bases between. CDR3 loop: CASSLEAESSYEQYF. The CDR3 DNA reads as TGTGCCAGCAGCTTAGAAGCAGAGAGCTCCTACGAGCAGTACTTC.

The table lists this clonotype with many counts. The chain combines TRBV4-1 with TRBJ1-2; D perhaps matches TRBD1 (6 bases). Germline CDR1 is MGHRA and CDR2 is YSYEKL. V was shortened by 4 bases and J by 8 bases, with 20 bases between the two germline ends. The CDR3 loop spans 15 amino acids. CDR3 region: CASSREEQGRGGYTF. The CDR3 nucleotides are TGCGCCAGCAGCCGAGAGGAGCAGGGGAGAGGAGGCTACACCTTC.

Ten or more counts support this clonotype. This chain joins TRBV7-9 and TRBJ2-2; TRBD2 matches 11 bases. Trimming removed 5 bases from V and 7 bases from J; junction bases left unmatched: 9. The CDR3 runs to 16 residues. The germline V gene has CDR1 SEHNR and CDR2 FQNEAQ (reference sequence). The CDR3 protein is CASSLLSGTSGGELFF. CDR3 in DNA: TGTGCCAGCAGCCTCCTCTCCGGGACTAGCGGCGGGGAGCTGTTTTTT.

This clonotype is a singleton in its sample. The rearrangement links TRBV20-1 to TRBJ2-3; TRBD2 matches at 9 bases. The V gene's germline CDR1 is DFQATT and CDR2 SNEGSKA (reference sequence). The CDR3 covers 13 residues. Trimming took 3 bases from V and 4 from J; bases not matched to a gene: 2. CDR3 sequence (DNA): TGCAGTGCTAGTCGCGGGAGGGCAGATACGCAGTATTTT. Amino acids: CSASRGRADTQYF.

This clonotype was counted ten times or more. J is TRBJ2-3 and V is TRBV7-8; 12 positions agree with TRBD2. The trim removed 1 base at V and 5 bases at J, leaving 7 bases unmatched. This CDR3 spans 17 amino acids. The germline CDR1 and CDR2 sequences are SGHVS and FQNEAQ. The CDR3 is CASSLGGLAGVGDTQYF. The CDR3 DNA sequence: TGTGCCAGCAGCTTAGGGGGACTAGCGGGTGTGGGAGATACGCAGTATTTT.

This sequence joins TRBV18 and TRBJ1-6; TRBD1 might be the D (5 bases). In germline, CDR1 is KGHSH, CDR2 LQKENI. The CDR3 is made up of 17 amino acids. The germline V and J ends were trimmed by 5 bases and 4 bases, with 18 bases remaining between them. The CDR3 nucleotides are TGTGCCAGCTCATCCGGGGCGCTATCTCCATATAATTCACCCCTCCACTTT. Translated: CASSSGALSPYNSPLHF.

In its sample, this clonotype was seen many times. The CDR3 spells CASSVEGVGYEQYF. Written as DNA, the CDR3 is TGTGCCAGCAGCGTAGAAGGGGTAGGCTACGAGCAGTACTTC. This chain links TRBV9 with TRBJ2-7; D may be TRBD1 (5 bases). Germline V CDR1 and CDR2: SGDLS, YYNGEE. V was shortened by 0 bases and J by 3 bases, with 10 bases between the two germline ends. The CDR3 loop spans 14 amino acids.

A few counts support this clonotype. This sequence joins TRBV28 and TRBJ2-1, with D maybe TRBD1 (6 bases). CDR1 and CDR2 from the germline V gene are MDHEN and SYDVKM. This CDR3 is 15 amino acids long. V was cut by 5 bases and J by 4 bases, with 15 bases left in between. CDR3 in amino acids: CASSRPGTNYNEQFF. CDR3 DNA: TGTGCCAGCAGTCGCCCCGGGACAAATTACAATGAGCAGTTCTTC.

V gene TRBV7-2 combines with J gene TRBJ2-2, with D possibly being TRBD1 (5 bases). Germline lookup yields CDR1 SGHTA and CDR2 FQGNSA. V shed 2 bases and J shed 4 bases, with 14 bases lying between them. The CDR3 runs to 16 residues. The CDR3 nucleotides are TGTGCCAGCAGCTTACAGGGCACGACACCCACCGGGGAGCTGTTTTTT. It specifies CASSLQGTTPTGELFF.

This clonotype was picked up many times. CDR3 residues: CASSLLGGRGIETQYF. The DNA for the CDR3 is TGTGCCAGCAGCTTATTGGGGGGGCGGGGTATTGAGACCCAGTACTTC. The chain has TRBV7-2 and TRBJ2-5, with a weak D call TRBD2 (7 bases). The CDR3 is 16 amino acids. Germline-derived CDR1 and CDR2 are SGHTA and FQGNSA. Trimming left V 2 bases short and J 5 bases short, with 18 bases between.

The genes are TRBV12-3 or TRBV12-4 and TRBJ1-5; 9 positions match TRBD1. The ends lost 5 bases at V and 4 bases at J; junction bases unmatched: 12. CDR3 length: 17 residues. CDR3 bases: TGTGCCAGCAGTCTGACTCGGACAGGGGCACGGAATCAGCCCCAGCATTTT. Its protein is CASSLTRTGARNQPQHF.